One and the same sample provided the 8 T cell receptor beta chains below, sequenced in a study of cytomegalovirus exposure and HLA in healthy donors. It was with 60 Vbeta and 13 Jbeta primers that the PCR ran. The method was immunoSEQ multiplex PCR; TCRdb's version includes in-frame clones alone and lacks a portion of them. The data show about 200,000 clones, approximately 12% seen once. Sequenced input: PBMCs. Every receptor here comes from a man aged 50-59 years in good health and CMV-seropositive.

This clone was seen a handful of times. The chain recombines TRBV29-1 with TRBJ1-4; the match to TRBD1 covers 9 bases. J gave up 7 bases and V 0 bases, and 3 bases lay outside the gene matches. There are 14 residues in the CDR3. Germline CDR1 and CDR2: SQVTM and ANQGSEA. The CDR3 coding sequence is TGCAGCGTTGAAGAGTGGACAGGGGCTGAAAAACTGTTTTTT. This translates into CSVEEWTGAEKLFF.

The chain uses TRBV28 and TRBJ2-5; TRBD2 aligns across 9 bases. V lost 4 bases, J lost 4 bases, and 4 bases stayed unmatched. The germline V gene has CDR1 MDHEN and CDR2 SYDVKM. The length of the CDR3 is 14 residues. In DNA form, the CDR3 reads TGTGCCAGCAGTTCCCGAGCGGGGGGAGAGACCCAGTACTTC. It translates to CASSSRAGGETQYF.

There are a few counts of this clone. V and J are TRBV5-1 and TRBJ1-5; perhaps TRBD1 as D (5 bases). This CDR3 has 16 amino acids. The germline CDR1 and CDR2 sequences are SGHRS and YFSETQ. Trimming removed 4 bases at V and 1 base at J, with 15 bases between. The CDR3 spells CASSPTTGGSNQPQHF. In DNA form, the CDR3 reads TGCGCCAGCAGCCCCACCACGGGGGGGAGCAATCAGCCCCAGCATTTT. The full variable domain, in which reference TRBV5-1 and TRBJ1-5 provide the parts outside the CDR3, is KAGVTQTPRYLIKTRGQQVTLSCSPISGHRSVSWYQQTPGQGLQFLFEYFSETQRNKGNFPGRFSGRQFSNSRSEMNVSTLELGDSALYLCASSPTTGGSNQPQHFGDGTRLSIL.

This clone has more than one count but fewer than ten. The chain carries TRBV30 and TRBJ1-1; TRBD1 matches at 7 bases. J lost 4 bases, V lost 4 bases, and 3 bases had no gene match. The CDR3 sequence is 12 residues long. The germline V gene has CDR1 GTSNPN and CDR2 SVGIG (reference sequence). The CDR3 coding sequence is TGTGCCTGGACAGGGGGACTCACTGAAGCTTTCTTT. The encoded protein is CAWTGGLTEAFF.

This clone was detected a few times. The chain carries TRBV2 and TRBJ2-7, with TRBD1 identical over 9 bases. The CDR3 has 14 amino acids. Germline trimming cut 4 bases from V and 3 bases from J; bases unmatched to any gene: 4. From germline, CDR1 is SNHLY and CDR2 FYNNEI. CDR3 amino acids: CASSGLTGGYEQYF. The CDR3 DNA reads as TGTGCCAGCAGTGGCCTGACAGGGGGCTACGAGCAGTACTTC.

This clone has just a few counts. The chain recombines TRBV11-2 with TRBJ2-3, with TRBD2 matching 10 bases. CDR3 size: 14 residues. Germline CDR1 SGHAT, CDR2 FQNNGV. J lost 7 bases, V lost 6 bases, and 7 bases had no gene match. This CDR3 is CASSEASGGYTQYF. In DNA form, the CDR3 reads TGTGCCAGCAGTGAGGCTAGCGGGGGATATACGCAGTATTTT.

This clone occurred a few times. J is TRBJ1-5 and V is TRBV2; 7 bases match TRBD1. Germline CDR1 reads SNHLY; CDR2 reads FYNNEI. The CDR3 extends over 13 amino acids. The V segment lost 5 bases and the J segment 5 bases; nucleotides outside the gene matches: 3. The CDR3 DNA reads as TGTGCCAGCAGTATACAGGGGTATCAGCCCCAGCATTTT. It encodes CASSIQGYQPQHF.

This clone was observed a handful of times. The V call is TRBV6-1, the J call TRBJ2-3; no firm D call. CDR1 and CDR2 from the germline V gene are MNHNS and SASEGT. Trimming left V 5 bases short and J 8 bases short, with 17 bases between. The CDR3 has 14 amino acids. CDR3: CASSWVTSDATQYF. The CDR3 DNA reads TGTGCCAGCAGTTGGGTGACATCGGATGCTACGCAGTATTTT.